This is a list of T cell receptor beta chains from one sample in a study of T cells after yellow fever vaccination. Each CDR3 protein gets one entry after TCRdb re-called the 5' RACE reads with MiXCR. The sample consists of hundreds of thousands of distinct CDR3 sequences, around an eighth of them appearing once. The material was PBMCs, obtained on the day of the yellow fever booster vaccination. Every receptor here comes from a man between 25 and 39 years old who received the YFV17D yellow fever vaccine. The CDR3 runs from the conserved cysteine through the conserved F or W. D genes are given only for firm matches. The listing skips clone size in some rows; elsewhere it reads once, few, many or a size class.

d_gene,abundance,v_gene,j_gene,CDR3nt,CDR3aa
-,few,TRBV6-5,TRBJ2-7,TGTGCCAGCAGTTACTCGGGCCCGGTAGGATCCTACGAGCAGTACTTC,CASSYSGPVGSYEQYF
-,-,TRBV9,TRBJ2-5,TGTGCCAGCAGCCGAACAAGCGGGCCAGGTTACGAGACCCAGTACTTC,CASSRTSGPGYETQYF
TRBD1,-,TRBV5-1,TRBJ2-5,TGCGCCAGCAGCCCGGGGACAGGGAGGGATCAAGAGACCCAGTACTTC,CASSPGTGRDQETQYF
TRBD1,-,TRBV12-3/TRBV12-4,TRBJ1-5,TGTGCCAGCACCCCGTCAGGGGGATATCAGCCCCAGCATTTT,CASTPSGGYQPQHF
-,many,TRBV27,TRBJ2-5,TGTGCCAGCAGTTTATCGTCGGTCAAAGAGACCCAGTACTTC,CASSLSSVKETQYF
-,-,TRBV5-1,TRBJ2-6,TGCGCCAGCAGCCAGGGATTCTCTGGGGCCAACGTCCTGACTTTC,CASSQGFSGANVLTF
-,few,TRBV18,TRBJ1-4,TGTGCCAGCTCACCGCTTTTCGGACACGAGACTTTTAATGAAAAACTGTTTTTT,CASSPLFGHETFNEKLFF
TRBD1,few,TRBV12-3/TRBV12-4,TRBJ2-5,TGTGCCAGCAGTTTCCAATCCGGGACAGGGCCGGAGACCCAGTACTTC,CASSFQSGTGPETQYF
-,few,TRBV7-2,TRBJ2-1,TGTGCCAGCAGCTTAGTGGGGGGGCCGGGGCAGTTCTTC,CASSLVGGPGQFF
-,few,TRBV11-2,TRBJ1-1,TGTGCCAGCAGCTTCAGCGCCGAAAACACTGAAGCTTTCTTT,CASSFSAENTEAFF
TRBD2,-,TRBV20-1,TRBJ2-7,TGCAGTGCTAGTCGGGGCGGGGGTTACGAGCAGTACTTC,CSASRGGGYEQYF
-,few,TRBV4-3,TRBJ2-1,TGCGCCAGCAGCCAAGTTGGAGGGACCTACAATGAGCAGTTCTTC,CASSQVGGTYNEQFF
-,-,TRBV7-6,TRBJ2-5,TGTGCCAGCAGCAAAGATATGCGGCCCCAAGAGACCCAGTACTTC,CASSKDMRPQETQYF
-,-,TRBV7-8,TRBJ2-3,TGTGCCAGCAGCTTAGGGGACGGAAGAAGCACAGATACGCAGTATTTT,CASSLGDGRSTDTQYF
-,few,TRBV6-5,TRBJ1-2,TGTGCCAGCAGTTGGAGGACAGCGAACGTCTATGGCTACACCTTC,CASSWRTANVYGYTF
TRBD1,few,TRBV7-9,TRBJ2-2,TGTGCCAGCAGCACGGACAGGGGGCGCGGTGGCACCGGGGAGCTGTTTTTT,CASSTDRGRGGTGELFF
TRBD2,-,TRBV2,TRBJ2-6,TGTGCCAGCGATGAGGGCCTAGCGGGAGGCGCTGGGGCCAACGTCCTGACTTTC,CASDEGLAGGAGANVLTF
TRBD2,many,TRBV7-8,TRBJ2-7,TGTGCCAGCAGCTTGGATATCCAGCGGGATTCCTACGAGCAGTACTTC,CASSLDIQRDSYEQYF
-,-,TRBV7-3,TRBJ2-5,TGTGCCAGCAGCTTAATGGGGATGCGCCAAGAGACCCAGTACTTC,CASSLMGMRQETQYF
TRBD2,-,TRBV18,TRBJ2-7,TGTGCCAGCTCACCACTGGGCGGGAGTGTTCGGCAGTACTTC,CASSPLGGSVRQYF
-,-,TRBV19,TRBJ2-7,TGTGCCAGTAGTATAGACAGGGTGGGCTACGAGCAGTACTTC,CASSIDRVGYEQYF
-,few,TRBV27,TRBJ2-1,TGTGCCAGCCTTCGGCCGGGGTCCTACAATGAGCAGTTCTTC,CASLRPGSYNEQFF
-,many,TRBV10-3,TRBJ2-2,TGTGCCATCAGTGAGAGCTACACCGGGGAGCTGTTTTTT,CAISESYTGELFF
-,many,TRBV20-1,TRBJ1-3,TGCAGTGCTAGTGACAGTCCTGGAAACACCATATATTTT,CSASDSPGNTIYF
-,few,TRBV6-5,TRBJ1-2,TGTGCCAGCAGTTACTCCAAACCCTATGGCTACACCTTC,CASSYSKPYGYTF
-,few,TRBV5-6,TRBJ2-1,TGTGCCAGCAGCTTGGCACAGGGCTATGAGCAGTTCTTC,CASSLAQGYEQFF
-,many,TRBV12-3/TRBV12-4,TRBJ2-5,TGTGCCAGCAGTTTCCTGACAGACCAAGAGACCCAGTACTTC,CASSFLTDQETQYF
TRBD2,-,TRBV5-1,TRBJ2-7,TGCGCCAGCAGCCCTTCGGAGCGGGAGCACGAGCAGTACTTC,CASSPSEREHEQYF
TRBD1,few,TRBV7-9,TRBJ1-2,TGTGCCAGCAGCACGAACAGGGGACTCTATGGCTACACCTTC,CASSTNRGLYGYTF
TRBD1,many,TRBV12-3/TRBV12-4,TRBJ2-5,TGTGCCAGCAGTCTCACAGGGGAAGCCCAGTACTTC,CASSLTGEAQYF
TRBD2,-,TRBV20-1,TRBJ2-7,TGCAGTGCTAGAGTGTCACCAACTAGCGGGATGATCTACGAGCAGTACTTC,CSARVSPTSGMIYEQYF
-,few,TRBV7-2,TRBJ1-5,TGTGCCAGCAGCTTAGACAGTTCCCAGCCCCAGCATTTT,CASSLDSSQPQHF
TRBD2,few,TRBV5-1,TRBJ2-3,TGCGCCAGCAGCTACCACGGTAGCGGGACCCCCACAGATACGCAGTATTTT,CASSYHGSGTPTDTQYF
TRBD2,-,TRBV7-2,TRBJ2-1,TGTGCCAGCAGCTTACAGCGGGGGAACTACAATGAGCAGTTCTTC,CASSLQRGNYNEQFF
-,few,TRBV11-1,TRBJ2-1,TGTGCCAGCAGCAGAAGGGTGGAGCTAGGCCTTTCCTACAATGAGCAGTTCTTC,CASSRRVELGLSYNEQFF
-,few,TRBV18,TRBJ1-1,TGTGCCAGCTCACCGCCTTGGGCAGCCACTGAAGCTTTCTTT,CASSPPWAATEAFF
-,few,TRBV5-1,TRBJ1-5,TGCGCCAGCAGCTTGGACCCTAGCAATCAGCCCCAGCATTTT,CASSLDPSNQPQHF
-,few,TRBV30,TRBJ1-2,TGTGCCTGGAGTTGGGGTCCGGTTTACTATGGCTACACCTTC,CAWSWGPVYYGYTF
-,-,TRBV6-2/TRBV6-3,TRBJ2-7,TGTGCCAGCAGCCCAGGTAGGGGGAGGATCTACGAGCAGTACTTC,CASSPGRGRIYEQYF
TRBD2,many,TRBV15,TRBJ2-6,TGTGCCACCAGCAGAGTTGCGAGCGGGAGCTCTGGGGCCAACGTCCTGACTTTC,CATSRVASGSSGANVLTF